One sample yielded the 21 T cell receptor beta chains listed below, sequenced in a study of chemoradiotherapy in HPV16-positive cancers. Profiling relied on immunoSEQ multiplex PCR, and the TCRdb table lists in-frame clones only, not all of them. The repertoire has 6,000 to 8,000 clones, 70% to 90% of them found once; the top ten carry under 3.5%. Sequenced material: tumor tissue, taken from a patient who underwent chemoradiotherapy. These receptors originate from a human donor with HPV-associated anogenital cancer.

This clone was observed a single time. CDR3 protein: CASSLAQSNTEAFF. Here the CDR3 DNA reads TGTGCCAGCAGCTTAGCACAGTCGAACACTGAAGCTTTCTTT. The chain is built from TRBV7-9 and TRBJ1-1; D is unresolved. From germline, CDR1 is SEHNR and CDR2 FQNEAQ (reference sequence). The V and J ends lost 0 bases and 1 base respectively, with 6 bases between them. The CDR3 extends over 14 amino acids.

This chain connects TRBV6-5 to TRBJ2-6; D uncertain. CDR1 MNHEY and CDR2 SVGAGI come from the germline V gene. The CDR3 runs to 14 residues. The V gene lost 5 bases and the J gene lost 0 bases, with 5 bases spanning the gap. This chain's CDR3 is CASSPYSGANVLTF. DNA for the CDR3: TGTGCCAGCAGTCCCTACTCTGGGGCCAACGTCCTGACTTTC.

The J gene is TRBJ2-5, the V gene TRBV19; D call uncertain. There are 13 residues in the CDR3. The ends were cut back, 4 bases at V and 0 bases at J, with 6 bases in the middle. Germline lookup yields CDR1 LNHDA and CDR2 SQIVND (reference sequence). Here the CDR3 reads CASSRGNQETQYF. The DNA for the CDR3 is TGTGCCAGTAGTAGGGGAAACCAAGAGACCCAGTACTTC. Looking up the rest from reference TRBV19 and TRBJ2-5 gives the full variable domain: DGGITQSPKYLFRKEGQNVTLSCEQNLNHDAMYWYRQDPGQGLRLIYYSQIVNDFQKGDIAEGYSVSREKKESFPLTVTSAQKNPTAFYLCASSRGNQETQYFGPGTRLLVL.

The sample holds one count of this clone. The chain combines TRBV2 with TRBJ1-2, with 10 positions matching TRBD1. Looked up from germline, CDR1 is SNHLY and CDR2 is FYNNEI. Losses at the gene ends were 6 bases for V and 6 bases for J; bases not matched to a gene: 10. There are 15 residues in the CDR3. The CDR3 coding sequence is TGTGCCAGCAGGATGACAGGGGGCATCGTAAATGGCTACACCTTC. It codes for CASRMTGGIVNGYTF.

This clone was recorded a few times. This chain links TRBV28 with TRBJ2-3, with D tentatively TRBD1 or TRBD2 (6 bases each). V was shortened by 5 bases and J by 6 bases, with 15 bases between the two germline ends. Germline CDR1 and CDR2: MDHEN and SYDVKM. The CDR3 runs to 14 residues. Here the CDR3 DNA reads TGTGCCAGCAGTCCCCCGGGGGCCGGTGATACGCAGTATTTT. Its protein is CASSPPGAGDTQYF.

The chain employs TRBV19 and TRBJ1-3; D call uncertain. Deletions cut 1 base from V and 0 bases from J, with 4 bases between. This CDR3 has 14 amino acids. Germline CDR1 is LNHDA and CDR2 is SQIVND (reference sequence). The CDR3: CASSIGGSGNTIYF. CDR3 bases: TGTGCCAGTAGTATAGGGGGCTCTGGAAACACCATATATTTT.

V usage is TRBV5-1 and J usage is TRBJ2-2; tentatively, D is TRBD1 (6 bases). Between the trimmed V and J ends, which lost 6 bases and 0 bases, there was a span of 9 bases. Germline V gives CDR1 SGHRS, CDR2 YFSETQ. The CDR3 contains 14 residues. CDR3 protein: CASKDSPNTGELFF. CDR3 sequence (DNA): TGCGCCAGCAAGGACAGTCCGAACACCGGGGAGCTGTTTTTT.

In DNA, the CDR3 is TGTGCCAGCAGCCAAGACGATGGGGGGACAGGGTACGATCAGCCCCAGCATTTT. Translated, it gives CASSQDDGGTGYDQPQHF. The V gene is TRBV4-2, the J gene TRBJ1-5, with 9 nucleotides matching TRBD1. Germline values: CDR1 LGHNA, CDR2 YNFKEQ. J was trimmed by 5 bases and V by 0 bases; bases with no gene match: 11. The CDR3 consists of 18 residues.

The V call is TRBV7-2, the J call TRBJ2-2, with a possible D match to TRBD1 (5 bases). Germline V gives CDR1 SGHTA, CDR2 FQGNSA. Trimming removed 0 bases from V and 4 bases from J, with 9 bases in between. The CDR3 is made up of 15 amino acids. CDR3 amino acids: CASSLAQGGTGELFF. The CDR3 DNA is TGTGCCAGCAGCTTAGCCCAGGGTGGCACCGGGGAGCTGTTTTTT.

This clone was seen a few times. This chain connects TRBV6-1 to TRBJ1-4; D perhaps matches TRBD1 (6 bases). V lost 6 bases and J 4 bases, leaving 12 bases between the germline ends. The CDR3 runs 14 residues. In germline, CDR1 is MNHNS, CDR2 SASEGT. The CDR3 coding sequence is TGTGCCAGCAGGTTCAGACAGGTTAATGAAAAACTGTTTTTT. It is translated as CASRFRQVNEKLFF.

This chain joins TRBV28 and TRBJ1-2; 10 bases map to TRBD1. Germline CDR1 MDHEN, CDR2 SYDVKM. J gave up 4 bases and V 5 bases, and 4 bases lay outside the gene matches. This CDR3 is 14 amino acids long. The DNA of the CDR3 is TGTGCCAGCAGTATGACAGGGGGCGCCTATGGCTACACCTTC. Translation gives CASSMTGGAYGYTF.

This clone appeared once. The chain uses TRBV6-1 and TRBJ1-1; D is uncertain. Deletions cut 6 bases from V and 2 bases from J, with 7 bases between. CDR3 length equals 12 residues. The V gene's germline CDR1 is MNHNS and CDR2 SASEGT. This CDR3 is CASRSPNTEAFF. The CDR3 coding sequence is TGTGCCAGCAGAAGTCCAAACACTGAAGCTTTCTTT.

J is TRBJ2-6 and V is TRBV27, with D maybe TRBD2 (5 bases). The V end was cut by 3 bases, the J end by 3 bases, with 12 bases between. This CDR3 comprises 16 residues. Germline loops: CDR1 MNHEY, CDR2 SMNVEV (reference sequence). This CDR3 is CASSLTGYGGANVLTF. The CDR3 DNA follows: TGTGCCAGCAGTTTGACGGGGTACGGTGGGGCCAACGTCCTGACTTTC.

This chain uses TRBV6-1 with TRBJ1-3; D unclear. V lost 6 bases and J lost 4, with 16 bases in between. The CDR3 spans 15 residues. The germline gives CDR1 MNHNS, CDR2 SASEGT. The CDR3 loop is CASRNRIPRGNTIYF. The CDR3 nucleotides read TGTGCCAGCAGAAATAGGATCCCTCGCGGAAACACCATATATTTT.

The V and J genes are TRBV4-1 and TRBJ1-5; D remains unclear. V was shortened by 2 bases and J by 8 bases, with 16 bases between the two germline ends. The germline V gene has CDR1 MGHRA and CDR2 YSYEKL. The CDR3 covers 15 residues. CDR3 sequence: CASSQRRFMLEPQHF. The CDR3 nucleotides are TGCGCCAGCAGCCAAAGACGGTTTATGTTAGAGCCCCAGCATTTT.

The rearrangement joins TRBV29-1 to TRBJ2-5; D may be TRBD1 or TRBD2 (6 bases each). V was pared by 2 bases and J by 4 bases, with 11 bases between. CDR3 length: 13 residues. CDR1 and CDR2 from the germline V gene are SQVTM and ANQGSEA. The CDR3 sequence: CSVELGGGETQYF. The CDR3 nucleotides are TGCAGCGTTGAACTAGGGGGAGGAGAGACCCAGTACTTC. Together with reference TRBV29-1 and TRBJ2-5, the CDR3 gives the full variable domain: SAVISQKPSRDICQRGTSLTIQCQVDSQVTMMFWYRQQPGQSLTLIATANQGSEATYESGFVIDKFPISRPNLTFSTLTVSNMSPEDSSIYLCSVELGGGETQYFGPGTRLLVL.

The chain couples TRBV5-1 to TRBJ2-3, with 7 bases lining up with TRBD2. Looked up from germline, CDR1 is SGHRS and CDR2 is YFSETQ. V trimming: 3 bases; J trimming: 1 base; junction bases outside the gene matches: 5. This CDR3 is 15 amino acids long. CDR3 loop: CASSSPSGRTDTQYF. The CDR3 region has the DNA TGCGCCAGCAGCTCCCCTAGCGGTCGCACAGATACGCAGTATTTT.

The CDR3 region is CASTQGWGDTGELFF. The CDR3 DNA reads as TGTGCCAGCACCCAGGGCTGGGGAGACACCGGGGAGCTGTTTTTT. V usage is TRBV6-1 and J usage is TRBJ2-2; D may correspond to TRBD1 or TRBD2 (5 bases each). This CDR3 is 15 amino acids long. Germline loops: CDR1 MNHNS, CDR2 SASEGT. Trimming pared 7 bases from V and 3 bases from J, leaving 15 bases between.

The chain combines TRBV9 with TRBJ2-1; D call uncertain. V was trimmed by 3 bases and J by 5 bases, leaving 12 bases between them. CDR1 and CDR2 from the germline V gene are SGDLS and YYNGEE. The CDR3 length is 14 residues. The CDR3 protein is CASSARFENNEQFF. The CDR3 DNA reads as TGTGCCAGCAGCGCGCGTTTTGAGAACAATGAGCAGTTCTTC.

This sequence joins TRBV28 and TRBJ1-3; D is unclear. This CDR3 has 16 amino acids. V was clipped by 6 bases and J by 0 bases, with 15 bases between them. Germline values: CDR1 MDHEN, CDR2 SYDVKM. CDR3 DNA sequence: TGTGCCAGCAGGGGCACTGGGTTTCCCTCTGGAAACACCATATATTTT. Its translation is CASRGTGFPSGNTIYF. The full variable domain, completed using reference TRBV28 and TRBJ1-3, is DVKVTQSSRYLVKRTGEKVFLECVQDMDHENMFWYRQDPGLGLRLIYFSYDVKMKEKGDIPEGYSVSREKKERFSLILESASTNQTSMYLCASRGTGFPSGNTIYFGEGSWLTVV.

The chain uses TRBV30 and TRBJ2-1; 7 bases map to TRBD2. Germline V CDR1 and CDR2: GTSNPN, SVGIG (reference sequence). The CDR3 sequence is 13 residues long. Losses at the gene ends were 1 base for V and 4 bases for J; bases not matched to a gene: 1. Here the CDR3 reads CAWSASGYNEQFF. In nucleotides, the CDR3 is TGTGCCTGGAGTGCTAGCGGATACAATGAGCAGTTCTTC.